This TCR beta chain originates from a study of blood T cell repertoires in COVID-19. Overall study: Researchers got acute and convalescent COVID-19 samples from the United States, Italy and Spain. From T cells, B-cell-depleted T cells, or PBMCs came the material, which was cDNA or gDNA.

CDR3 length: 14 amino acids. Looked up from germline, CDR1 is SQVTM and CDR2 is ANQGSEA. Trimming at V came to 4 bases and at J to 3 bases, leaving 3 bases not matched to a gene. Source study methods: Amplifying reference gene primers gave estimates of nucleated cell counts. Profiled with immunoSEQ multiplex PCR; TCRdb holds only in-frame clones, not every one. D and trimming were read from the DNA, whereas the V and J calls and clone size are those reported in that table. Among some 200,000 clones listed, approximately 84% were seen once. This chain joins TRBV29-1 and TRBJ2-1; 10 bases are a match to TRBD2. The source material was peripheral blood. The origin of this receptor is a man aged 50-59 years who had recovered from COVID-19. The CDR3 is CSVVTSGLYNEQFF. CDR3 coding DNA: TGCAGCGTTGTGACTAGCGGGCTCTACAATGAGCAGTTCTTC.